This T cell receptor beta chain emerged from a study of T cells after yellow fever vaccination. This CDR3 region has 14 residues. V was cut by 5 bases and J by 0 bases, with 13 bases left in between. Germline V lookup: CDR1 DFQATT, CDR2 SNEGSKA (reference sequence). About this clonotype: Antigen unknown.

Template-switching 5'RACE yielded the TCR cDNA; a universal primer site and UMIs were added in the process. TCRdb independently ran MiXCR on the 5' RACE reads; one entry per CDR3 protein. The sample lists around 600,000 distinct CDR3 sequences; 10% to 15% were seen once. Overall study results and limits: It was a weaker secondary response, yet one that peaked faster, at day 5 versus 15.

The clonotype originates from a man aged 30-40 years who received the YFV17D yellow fever vaccine. This chain joins TRBV20-1 and TRBJ2-5; D might be TRBD2 (6 bases). Specimen: PBMCs, collected on the day of the yellow fever booster vaccination. CDR3 coding DNA: TGCAGTGCTCCAGATCGGGGGTACCAAGAGACCCAGTACTTC. Translating gives CSAPDRGYQETQYF.